This T cell receptor (beta chain) emerged from a study of cytomegalovirus exposure and HLA in healthy donors. Findings and limits, study-wide: An analysis that came later showed most CMV-associated TCR beta chains appearing HLA-restricted. DRB1 had the most TCR associations and HLA-C the fewest, a later analysis found, with rates varying by HLA locus.

This CDR3 contains 15 residues. Germline loops: CDR1 MNHEY, CDR2 SMNVEV (reference sequence). Germline trimming cut 0 bases from V and 8 bases from J; bases unmatched to any gene: 7. A remark on this clone: Its antigen is unknown.

Use of 60 Vbeta and 13 Jbeta primers characterized the PCR. Repertoires were generated with immunoSEQ multiplex PCR, while TCRdb's copy carries only in-frame clones and drops some. The sample lists about 160,000 clones; over 80% were seen once. The V call is TRBV27, the J call TRBJ2-1, with 7 nucleotides matching TRBD2. This TCR was sampled from a boy between 2 and 10 years old in good health and CMV-seronegative. Sequenced input: PBMCs. For the CDR3, the DNA is TGTGCCAGCAGTTTATCCCCAAGACTAGCCGATGAGCAGTTCTTC. Encoded protein: CASSLSPRLADEQFF.